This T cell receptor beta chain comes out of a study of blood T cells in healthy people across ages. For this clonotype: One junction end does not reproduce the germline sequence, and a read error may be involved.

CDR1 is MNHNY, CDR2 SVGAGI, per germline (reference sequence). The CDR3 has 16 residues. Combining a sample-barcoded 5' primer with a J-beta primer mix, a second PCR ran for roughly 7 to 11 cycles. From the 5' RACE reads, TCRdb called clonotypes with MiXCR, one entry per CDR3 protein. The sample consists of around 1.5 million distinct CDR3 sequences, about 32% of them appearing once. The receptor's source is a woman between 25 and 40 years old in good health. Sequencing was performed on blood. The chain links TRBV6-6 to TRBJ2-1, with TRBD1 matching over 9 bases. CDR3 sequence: CAGSTKTGGSYNEQFF. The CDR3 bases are TGTGCCGGCAGTACAAAGACAGGGGGCTCCTACAATGAGCAGTTCTTC.